The 29 T cell receptor beta chains given below trace back to one sample, sequenced in a study of tumor-infiltrating lymphocytes in primary liver carcinoma. Starting material of roughly 550 ng total RNA yielded TCR beta cDNA via a constant-region primer. Three nested multiplex PCR rounds, a slightly modified ARM-PCR, produced the libraries for TCR beta. Each of the first two PCR rounds ran nine to ten cycles with TRBV1-TRBV30 forward and C-beta reverse primers. MiXCR, applied by TCRdb to the multiplex PCR reads, yields one record per CDR3 protein. The sample gives 55,000 to 70,000 distinct CDR3 sequences, roughly 70% of which show up once; approximately 54% is in the top ten. Co-extraction of RNA and DNA was performed on roughly 20-31 mg of unsorted bulk tissue. The sample taken for sequencing was liver tumor tissue from sampling region 2. Subset indicated: tumor region T2, inferior pole. These receptors were collected from a man aged 40-50 years with primary liver carcinoma and hepatitis B virus infection.

Comments on this clonotype: The germline gene is not matched at one end of the junction; a read error may be the cause. The chain carries TRBV14 and TRBJ2-7; unclear D gene. CDR3 size: 13 residues. Germline values: CDR1 SGHDN, CDR2 FVKESK. The CDR3 loop is CVSSQVPRHEQYF. DNA for the CDR3: TGTGTCAGCAGCCAAGTACCTCGCCACGAACAGTACTTC. Complete variable domain (other parts from reference TRBV14 and TRBJ2-7): EAGVTQFPSHSVIEKGQTVTLRCDPISGHDNLYWYRRVMGKEIKFLLHFVKESKQDESGMPNNRFLAERTGGTYSTLKVQPAELEDSGVYFCVSSQVPRHEQYFGPGTRLTVT.

This clonotype was seen repeatedly, ten times or more. This chain links TRBV6-1 with TRBJ2-1, with 8 bases aligning to TRBD2. V lost 4 bases and J lost 7; bases outside the gene matches: 3. Germline loops: CDR1 MNHNS, CDR2 SASEGT. This CDR3 region has 13 residues. For the CDR3, the DNA is TGTGCCAGCAGTGTAGCGGGATTAAATGAGCAGTTCTTC. This encodes CASSVAGLNEQFF.

To note about this clonotype: Given the absence of the conserved phenylalanine or tryptophan at the CDR3 end, a read error is likely. The chain recombines TRBV29-1 with TRBJ2-3; the D gene is possibly TRBD2 (6 bases). The germline CDR1 and CDR2 sequences are SQVTM and ANQGSEA. This CDR3 contains 12 residues. The CDR3 is CSVGRGGDTQYV. CDR3 DNA sequence: TGCAGCGTTGGGCGGGGAGGCGATACACAGTATGTT.

In its sample, this clonotype was seen a few times. One end of the junction does not line up with germline, which may come from a read error. V usage is TRBV4-2 and J usage is TRBJ1-3; D ambiguous. The germline V gene encodes CDR1 LGHNA and CDR2 YNFKEQ. The CDR3 loop spans 16 amino acids. CDR3 DNA sequence: TGTGCCAGCAGCCAATATGTAGGCCTCGCTGGAAACGCCATATATTTT. Its protein product is CASSQYVGLAGNAIYF.

Turning to this clonotype: No conserved phenylalanine or tryptophan is present at the end of the CDR3, so a read error is the likely explanation. The chain employs TRBV11-2 and TRBJ2-7; D tentatively fits TRBD1 or TRBD2 (5 bases each). The CDR3 contains 16 residues. CDR1 and CDR2 (germline): SGHAT, FQNNGV. The CDR3 protein is CASSFHGGQNSCEQYL. The CDR3 region has the DNA TGTGCCAGCAGCTTTCATGGGGGTCAAAACTCCTGCGAGCAGTACTTA.

The chain employs TRBV4-1 and TRBJ2-7; 10 bases fit TRBD1. V lost 4 bases, J lost 7 bases, and 7 bases stayed unmatched. This CDR3 has 14 amino acids. Germline-derived CDR1 and CDR2 are MGHRA and YSYEKL. The chain's CDR3 is CASSRGDRGGEQYF. The DNA of the CDR3 is TGCGCCAGCAGCCGAGGGGACAGGGGAGGAGAGCAGTACTTC.

As concerns this clonotype: Since a much larger clone is just one base distant, this may be a read error. The chain employs TRBV7-9 and TRBJ2-1, with 10 bases matching TRBD2. The germline V gene has CDR1 SEHNR and CDR2 FQNEAQ (reference sequence). V was pared by 9 bases and J by 7 bases, with 12 bases of the junction left unmatched. The CDR3 is 15 amino acids. DNA for the CDR3: TGTGCCAGGAGAACTAAGCGGGAGGGCCAAAATGAGCAGTTCTTC. Amino acids: CARRTKREGQNEQFF.

This clonotype was recorded at least ten times. This chain connects TRBV5-1 to TRBJ2-2; 7 bases align to TRBD1. This CDR3 is built from 15 residues. V shed 4 bases, J shed 10 bases, and the junction held 13 bases outside the gene matches. CDR1 and CDR2 from the germline V gene are SGHRS and YFSETQ. CDR3 nucleotides: TGCGCCAGCAGCCCAGAGAACAGGGGTCACGAGGAGCTGTTTTTT. Protein sequence: CASSPENRGHEELFF.

This clonotype was found many times. The chain combines TRBV4-2 with TRBJ1-1; 8 bases align to TRBD1. The length of the CDR3 is 16 residues. Germline assignment: CDR1 LGHNA and CDR2 YNFKEQ. With V trimmed by 0 bases and J by 6 bases, 9 bases remained unmatched. CDR3 bases: TGTGCCAGCAGCCAAGATAGGGGCAGGGGGCAGGCTGAAGCTTTCTTT. This encodes CASSQDRGRGQAEAFF.

In the case of this clonotype: One end of the junction fails to match germline, which may point to a read error. The chain is built from TRBV12-3 or TRBV12-4 and TRBJ2-3, with D tentatively TRBD2 (6 bases). The CDR3 length is 15 residues. CDR3 in DNA: TGTGCCAACAGTTTTACTAGCACTCTGCCAAATACGCAGTATTTT. Translation: CANSFTSTLPNTQYF.

The chain's CDR3 is CASSSGTSGTSTDTQYF. The CDR3 nucleotides are TGTGCCAGCAGCTCCGGGACTAGCGGGACTAGCACAGATACGCAGTATTTT. V usage is TRBV7-6 and J usage is TRBJ2-3; TRBD2 aligns across 13 bases. CDR1 is SGHVS and CDR2 is FNYEAQ in the germline V gene. The CDR3 loop spans 17 amino acids. With 4 bases clipped from V and 0 bases from J, the junction kept 4 bases outside the gene matches. Full variable domain (outside the CDR3, taken from reference TRBV7-6 and TRBJ2-3): GAGVSQSPRYKVTKRGQDVALRCDPISGHVSLYWYRQALGQGPEFLTYFNYEAQQDKSGLPNDRFSAERPEGSISTLTIQRTEQRDSAMYRCASSSGTSGTSTDTQYFGPGTRLTVL.

This clonotype was observed many times. The chain has TRBV6-1 and TRBJ2-1, with 9 bases aligning to TRBD2. Germline-derived CDR1 and CDR2 are MNHNS and SASEGT. This CDR3 contains 15 residues. V shed 1 base, J shed 4 bases, and the junction held 2 bases outside the gene matches. The CDR3 sequence: CASSEGLAAYNEQFF. The CDR3 DNA reads TGTGCCAGCAGTGAAGGACTAGCGGCATACAATGAGCAGTTCTTC.

To note about this clonotype: This may be a read error, as it is one base from a much larger clone. This chain links TRBV6-2 or TRBV6-3 with TRBJ2-4, with D possibly matching TRBD2 (6 bases). With 8 bases removed from V and 5 bases from J, the gap between germline ends came to 19 bases. The CDR3 sequence is 15 residues long. Germline V lookup: CDR1 MNHEY, CDR2 SVGEGT. Here the CDR3 DNA reads TGTGCCAGCGGTGTCCGTCTCGGGACTCAAAACATTCAGTACTTC. Translating it yields CASGVRLGTQNIQYF.

V and J are TRBV6-2 or TRBV6-3 and TRBJ1-2; unclear D gene. Germline V gene data show CDR1 as MNHEY and CDR2 as SVGEGT. The CDR3 totals 11 residues. The CDR3 here is CVNSPGWTYTF. The CDR3 nucleotides are TGTGTCAACAGTCCCGGATGGACTTACACCTTC.

This clonotype was recorded many times. This chain links TRBV12-3 or TRBV12-4 with TRBJ1-6, with D unresolved. Trimming stripped 1 base from V and 9 bases from J, with 7 bases between. The CDR3 contains 13 residues. CDR3 nucleotide sequence: TGTGCCAGCAGTTTAGGATCGGGTTCACCCCTCCACTTT. Amino acids: CASSLGSGSPLHF.

Note on this clonotype: Compared with germline, one end of the junction differs, possibly owing to a read error. This chain joins TRBV28 and TRBJ2-4; D is tentatively TRBD1 or TRBD2 (6 bases each). This CDR3 has 13 residues. In germline, CDR1 is MDHEN, CDR2 SYDVKM. CDR3 protein: CVSKGRGQYIQYF. The DNA of the CDR3 is TGTGTCAGCAAGGGCCGGGGGCAGTACATTCAGTACTTC.

In DNA, the CDR3 is TGTGCCAGCAGTTACCCCGGAGGATACGGAAGACATTATAATTCACCCCTCCACTTT. It encodes CASSYPGGYGRHYNSPLHF. The V call is TRBV6-6, the J call TRBJ1-6; D not resolved. Deletions cut 2 bases from V and 4 bases from J, with 21 bases between. Per the germline V gene, CDR1 is MNHNY and CDR2 is SVGAGI (reference sequence). The CDR3 covers 19 residues.

As concerns this clonotype: A much larger clone sits a single nucleotide away, making a read error possible. This chain joins TRBV5-1 and TRBJ2-5; D perhaps matches TRBD2 (6 bases). This CDR3 contains 14 residues. V lost 4 bases to trimming and J lost 5 bases, with 15 bases between them. Germline CDR1 and CDR2: SGHRS and YFSETQ. Here the CDR3 DNA reads TGCGCCAGCAGCCCGAGACTAGGTGGGGAGACCCAGTACTTC. Protein sequence: CASSPRLGGETQYF.

The rearrangement joins TRBV4-2 to TRBJ2-3; D remains unclear. This CDR3 region has 16 residues. Germline CDR1 reads LGHNA; CDR2 reads YNFKEQ. Trimming cost V 7 bases and J 6 bases, with 23 bases left between them. The CDR3 sequence: CASIQETAPRVDTQYF. CDR3 coding DNA: TGTGCCAGCATCCAGGAGACCGCTCCCCGCGTTGATACGCAGTATTTT.

In regard to this clonotype: Lacking the conserved final phenylalanine or tryptophan, this CDR3 likely reflects a read error. The chain recombines TRBV11-2 with TRBJ2-5; the D gene is possibly TRBD2 (5 bases). Per the germline V gene, CDR1 is SGHAT and CDR2 is FQNNGV. V lost 0 bases and J lost 4, with 21 bases in between. This CDR3 is built from 18 residues. CDR3 protein: CASSLDSWSSKRGETQYL. CDR3 DNA: TGTGCCAGCAGCTTAGATTCGTGGTCTAGCAAAAGAGGAGAGACCCAGTACCTC.

As to this clonotype: The junction and the germline gene differ at one end; a read error may be behind it. The V gene is TRBV14, the J gene TRBJ2-3; a weak D match, TRBD2 (5 bases). In germline, CDR1 is SGHDN, CDR2 FVKESK. CDR3 length equals 13 residues. The CDR3, as DNA: TGTGCCAGTAGCCAACTGTCCGGGGATACGCAGTGTTTT. It specifies CASSQLSGDTQCF.

As regards this clonotype: Because the CDR3 is missing its conserved closing phenylalanine or tryptophan, this is likely a read error. In DNA form, the CDR3 reads TGTGCCAGCAGATTAGCATTAGGAGGGGCGAACACCGGGGAGCTGTTTACC. It codes for CASRLALGGANTGELFT. This sequence joins TRBV11-2 and TRBJ2-2; maybe TRBD2 (6 bases). This CDR3 contains 17 residues. Germline V gene sequence: CDR1 SGHAT, CDR2 FQNNGV.

Concerning this clonotype: Relative to the germline gene, one junction end is altered; a read error may explain this. The chain carries TRBV5-6 and TRBJ1-2; D unclear. Germline CDR1 reads SGHDT; CDR2 reads YYEEEE. CDR3 length equals 11 residues. The CDR3: CTSSLDYGYTF. The CDR3 DNA sequence: TGTACCAGCAGTTTGGACTATGGCTACACCTTC.

This clonotype was picked up many times. The chain carries TRBV5-1 and TRBJ2-1; 9 bases are a match to TRBD2. Trimming took 4 bases from V and 8 from J; bases not matched to a gene: 10. Germline-derived CDR1 and CDR2 are SGHRS and YFSETQ. This CDR3 comprises 15 residues. The CDR3 nucleotides read TGCGCCAGCAGCAAGCGGCTAGCGGGAAGGGATGAGCAGTTCTTC. Protein product: CASSKRLAGRDEQFF. The variable domain in full, with the rest retrieved from reference TRBV5-1 and TRBJ2-1, is KAGVTQTPRYLIKTRGQQVTLSCSPISGHRSVSWYQQTPGQGLQFLFEYFSETQRNKGNFPGRFSGRQFSNSRSEMNVSTLELGDSALYLCASSKRLAGRDEQFFGPGTRLTVL.

This rearrangement joins TRBV4-3 to TRBJ1-4, with unresolved D. CDR3 length: 13 amino acids. From germline, CDR1 is LGHNA and CDR2 YSLEER. CDR3 nucleotides: TGCGACGGCAGGCAAGGTCAGAATGAAAAACTGTTTTTT. This encodes CDGRQGQNEKLFF.

In DNA form, the CDR3 reads TGTGCCAGCAGCCCTCGGACAGCAGGACTACGCGAGCAGTACTTC. It codes for CASSPRTAGLREQYF. The chain combines TRBV11-1 with TRBJ2-7; D is perhaps TRBD1 or TRBD2 (6 bases each). Per the germline V gene, CDR1 is SGHAT and CDR2 is FQDESV (reference sequence). The CDR3 extends over 15 amino acids. V lost 5 bases and J lost 6, with 20 bases in between.

A note on this clonotype: Here the CDR3 omits its conserved ending phenylalanine or tryptophan, so a read error is the likely source. The J gene is TRBJ2-7, the V gene TRBV11-3, with TRBD1 matching over 7 bases. CDR1 and CDR2 from the germline V gene are SGHNT and YENEEA. This CDR3 is 13 amino acids long. Losses at the gene ends were 7 bases for V and 1 base for J; bases not matched to a gene: 4. CDR3 nucleotides: TGTGCCAGCAACGTGGGACAGTCCTACGAGCAGTACCTC. This encodes CASNVGQSYEQYL.

In regard to this clonotype: The junction does not match germline at one end; this may be a read error. The chain employs TRBV4-3 and TRBJ2-1; tentatively, D is TRBD1 (5 bases). From germline, CDR1 is LGHNA and CDR2 YSLEER. The CDR3 loop spans 16 amino acids. CDR3 in amino acids: CANSQDRVDTYNEQFF. CDR3 in DNA: TGCGCCAACAGCCAAGATAGGGTGGACACCTACAATGAGCAGTTCTTC.

The V call is TRBV29-1, the J call TRBJ1-2, with D maybe TRBD1 (5 bases). With 3 bases removed from V and 7 bases from J, the gap between germline ends came to 21 bases. Looked up from germline, CDR1 is SQVTM and CDR2 is ANQGSEA. There are 15 residues in the CDR3. The CDR3 loop reads CSVDKPQYGASGYTF. For the CDR3, the DNA is TGCAGCGTTGATAAACCTCAATACGGGGCGAGTGGCTACACCTTC.